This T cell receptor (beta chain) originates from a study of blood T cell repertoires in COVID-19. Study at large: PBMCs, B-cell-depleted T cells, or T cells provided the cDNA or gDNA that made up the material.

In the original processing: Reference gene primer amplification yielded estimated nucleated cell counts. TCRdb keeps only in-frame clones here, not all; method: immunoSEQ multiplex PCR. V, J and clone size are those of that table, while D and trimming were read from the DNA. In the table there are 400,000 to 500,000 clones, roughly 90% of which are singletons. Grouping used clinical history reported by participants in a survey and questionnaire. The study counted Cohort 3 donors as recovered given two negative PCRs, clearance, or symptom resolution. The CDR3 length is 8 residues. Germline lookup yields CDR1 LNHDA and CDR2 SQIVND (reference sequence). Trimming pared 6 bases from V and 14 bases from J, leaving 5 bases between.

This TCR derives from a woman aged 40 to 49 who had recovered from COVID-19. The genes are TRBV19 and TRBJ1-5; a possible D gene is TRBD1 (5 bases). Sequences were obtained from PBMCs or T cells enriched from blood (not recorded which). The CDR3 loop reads CASSREHF. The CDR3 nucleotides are TGTGCCAGTAGCAGGGAGCATTTT.